The clone carrying this T cell receptor (beta chain) was seen more than once but under ten times. No antigen is known for it. The PCR had 60 Vbeta and 13 Jbeta primers. As processed by the authors: A follow-up analysis tallied around 76 million unique TCR beta chains, roughly 11 million shared. The repertoire was sequenced with immunoSEQ multiplex PCR; TCRdb's copy has only in-frame clones and lacks some. The V and J calls and the clone size are those of that table, but D and trimming were determined from the DNA. The sample records under 200,000 clones, approximately 80% being singletons. The sample is drawn from a study of cytomegalovirus exposure and HLA in healthy donors. Findings and caveats of the study: Analyses of presence and absence presupposed an approximately uniform sequencing depth across donors. A list of more than 150 TCR beta chains associated with cytomegalovirus was given.

Trimming stripped 10 bases from V and 0 bases from J, with 16 bases between. The CDR3 totals 15 residues. The germline V gene encodes CDR1 LNHDA and CDR2 SQIVND (reference sequence). The rearrangement links TRBV19 to TRBJ1-5; D possibly corresponds to TRBD1 (5 bases). The clonotype originates from a man in his thirties or forties in good health and CMV-seronegative. The sequencing sample was made of PBMCs. CDR3 in DNA: TGTGCCACTGTACCCCAGGGCCATAGCAATCAGCCCCAGCATTTT. Its translation: CATVPQGHSNQPQHF.